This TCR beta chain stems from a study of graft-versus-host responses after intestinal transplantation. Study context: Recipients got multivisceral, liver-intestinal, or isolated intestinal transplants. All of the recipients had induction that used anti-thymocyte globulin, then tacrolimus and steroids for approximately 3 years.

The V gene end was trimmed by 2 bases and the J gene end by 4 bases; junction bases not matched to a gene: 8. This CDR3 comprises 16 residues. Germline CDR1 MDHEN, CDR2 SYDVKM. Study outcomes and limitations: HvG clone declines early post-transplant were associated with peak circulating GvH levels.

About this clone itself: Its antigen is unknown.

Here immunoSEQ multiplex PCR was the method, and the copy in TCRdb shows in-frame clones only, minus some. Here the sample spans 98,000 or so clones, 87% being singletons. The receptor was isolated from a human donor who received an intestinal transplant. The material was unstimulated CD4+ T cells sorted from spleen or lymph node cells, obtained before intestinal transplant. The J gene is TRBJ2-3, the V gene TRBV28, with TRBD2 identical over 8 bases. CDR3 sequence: CASSLNRGGRSDTQYF. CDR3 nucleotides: TGTGCCAGCAGTTTAAATCGGGGCGGGAGGTCAGATACGCAGTATTTT.